This is a list of T cell receptor beta chains from one sample in a study of T cell responses to AZD1222 COVID-19 vaccine. Sequencing used immunoSEQ multiplex PCR; TCRdb keeps in-frame clones, though not all of them. The sample lists 190,000 or so clones; more than 70% were seen once. Sequenced material: peripheral blood, taken 28 days after the second AZD1222 dose. Receptors were obtained from an adult who received the AZD1222 COVID-19 vaccine. CDR3s include the opening cysteine and the closing phenylalanine or tryptophan. Each record gives: CDR3 length, V gene, J gene, CDR3 protein.

>14|TRBV28|TRBJ2-7
CASWKRDPPYEQYF
>14|TRBV5-1|TRBJ1-2
CASSLVEGTYGYTF
>14|TRBV28|TRBJ1-5
CASSPDAGVEPQHF
>15|TRBV6-2/TRBV6-3|TRBJ2-3
CASSYGQGPPDTQYF
>14|TRBV5-1|TRBJ1-3
CASSLTSGGNTIYF
>13|TRBV19|TRBJ2-3
CASKGGRVGTQYF
>14|TRBV5-5|TRBJ1-5
CASSLYRDYQPQHF
>13|TRBV21-1|TRBJ2-5
CASRPRKWETQYF
>13|TRBV6-5|TRBJ2-5
CASSPPHRGTQYF
>13|TRBV11-3|TRBJ2-3
CASSLVATDTQYF
>13|TRBV2|TRBJ1-1
CAPQDSRRTEAFF
>15|TRBV21-1|TRBJ2-4
CASSQREPYKNIQYF
>15|TRBV6-5|TRBJ1-2
CASSSPPQGNYGYTF
>17|TRBV24-1|TRBJ1-3
CATSDPGWGSSGNTIYF
>15|TRBV13|TRBJ2-2
CASSLLTANTGELFF
>15|TRBV2|TRBJ2-5
CASSGSGLAGETQYF
>16|TRBV6-2/TRBV6-3|TRBJ2-3
CASSYGGQGQRDTQYF
>16|TRBV11-2|TRBJ2-3
CASSLMTSEGADTQYF
>13|TRBV7-2|TRBJ2-1
CASSHMPYNEQFF
>15|TRBV5-5|TRBJ2-7
CASSPPGLAVYEQYF
>14|TRBV5-1|TRBJ1-6
CASSLELGTTPLHF
>13|TRBV6-4|TRBJ2-1
CASSDSTVNEQFF
>13|TRBV7-2|TRBJ1-5
CASSMYSNQPQHF
>14|TRBV6-5|TRBJ2-4
CASSPSLAKNIQYF
>17|TRBV11-3|TRBJ2-5
CASSLGVGSGAQETQYF
>14|TRBV4-2|TRBJ2-7
CASSPAGRVYEQYF
>15|TRBV27|TRBJ1-2
CASSFAPGTGVGYTF
>13|TRBV3-1/TRBV3-2|TRBJ1-2
CASSSDRGYGYTF
>18|TRBV7-9|TRBJ2-2
CASSSLRGEGANTGELFF
>14|TRBV18|TRBJ1-4
CASSPQTGIEKLFF
>12|TRBV19|TRBJ2-1
CASGATYNEQFF
>14|TRBV6-5|TRBJ2-7
CASSYSSRGWEQYF
>14|TRBV5-1|TRBJ1-3
CASSSSGSGNTIYF
>14|TRBV4-3|TRBJ2-3
CASSQDRLAGQRYF
>14|TRBV24-1|TRBJ2-3
CATNPSTGADTQYF
>16|TRBV19|TRBJ2-7
CASNVGLAGANDEQYF
>16|TRBV7-3|TRBJ2-1
CASSSMWLAGGNEQFF
>16|TRBV7-2|TRBJ2-7
CASSPGGVAGNHEQYF
>16|TRBV28|TRBJ2-1
CASSFTSASSYNEQFF